One and the same sample provided the 14 T cell receptor beta chains below, sequenced in a study of early T cells in non-severe SARS-CoV-2 infection. Each CDR3 protein is one row after TCRdb ran MiXCR on the 5' RACE reads. The sample carries about 21,000 distinct CDR3 sequences, 4% recorded once. The sample consisted of whole blood. These receptors were collected from an adult who was a healthcare worker with PCR-confirmed SARS-CoV-2 infection or an uninfected control (not recorded which).

This clonotype has ten or more counts. The chain uses TRBV20-1 and TRBJ1-3; a weak D match, TRBD1 (5 bases). The CDR3 has 12 residues. The germline V gene encodes CDR1 DFQATT and CDR2 SNEGSKA (reference sequence). The V end was cut by 6 bases, the J end by 6 bases, with 12 bases between. CDR3 in amino acids: CSAPGPLNTIYF. CDR3 nucleotide sequence: TGCAGTGCACCAGGGCCTTTAAACACCATATATTTT.

J is TRBJ2-1 and V is TRBV20-1; D gene unclear. The CDR3 spans 12 residues. CDR1 and CDR2 from the germline V gene are DFQATT and SNEGSKA (reference sequence). V lost 3 bases and J 4 bases, leaving 7 bases between the germline ends. CDR3 sequence reads: CSASLVYNEQFF. The CDR3 nucleotides read TGCAGTGCTAGTTTGGTTTACAATGAGCAGTTCTTC.

The rearrangement uses TRBV20-1 and TRBJ2-1; TRBD1 is a possible D gene (6 bases). Trimming shortened V by 1 base and J by 15 bases, and 19 bases separated the two germline ends. CDR1 and CDR2 (germline): DFQATT, SNEGSKA (reference sequence). The CDR3 consists of 13 residues. The CDR3 here is CSARGASGARPFF. DNA for the CDR3: TGCAGTGCTAGAGGGGCGTCAGGGGCACGCCCGTTCTTC.

This clonotype was seen ten or more times. The gene calls are TRBV15 and TRBJ2-2, with TRBD2 as a possible D gene (5 bases). V lost 5 bases and J lost 6, with 16 bases in between. The CDR3 is 15 amino acids. The germline CDR1 and CDR2 sequences are LNHNV and YYDKDF (reference sequence). This chain's CDR3 is CATSPPGLRSGELFF. The CDR3 coding sequence is TGTGCCACCAGCCCCCCAGGACTCCGGTCCGGGGAGCTGTTTTTT.

This clonotype showed up many times. This chain joins TRBV7-6 and TRBJ2-2, with 10 bases that match TRBD1. Germline trimming cut 2 bases from V and 5 bases from J; bases unmatched to any gene: 5. Germline V lookup: CDR1 SGHVS, CDR2 FNYEAQ. There are 16 residues in the CDR3. CDR3 DNA sequence: TGTGCCAGCAGCTTATCCGGGACAGGGGTTACCGGGGAGCTGTTTTTT. Residues: CASSLSGTGVTGELFF.

This clonotype has ten or more counts. The CDR3 is CASSLGRASGNTIYF. The CDR3 bases are TGTGCCAGCAGCTTGGGACGGGCCTCTGGAAACACCATATATTTT. The gene calls are TRBV7-9 and TRBJ1-3; possibly TRBD1 for D (5 bases). The CDR3 is made up of 15 amino acids. The germline CDR1 and CDR2 sequences are SEHNR and FQNEAQ (reference sequence). V lost 3 bases to trimming and J lost 0 bases, with 9 bases between them.

This clonotype was picked up many times. The V call is TRBV7-6, the J call TRBJ2-2, with D perhaps TRBD1 or TRBD2 (5 bases each). Germline V gene data show CDR1 as SGHVS and CDR2 as FNYEAQ. The CDR3 has 16 residues. Trimming removed 5 bases at V and 0 bases at J, with 13 bases between. The CDR3 sequence: CASSRSLGANTGELFF. DNA for the CDR3: TGTGCCAGCAGCCGGTCTTTGGGGGCGAACACCGGGGAGCTGTTTTTT.

This clonotype was counted at least ten times. The V gene is TRBV20-1, the J gene TRBJ1-2, with D possibly TRBD1 on 5 matching bases. Trimming cost V 6 bases and J 5 bases, with 22 bases left between them. Germline values: CDR1 DFQATT, CDR2 SNEGSKA (reference sequence). This CDR3 has 15 residues. The CDR3 protein is CSALNPGTPEYGYTF. CDR3 coding DNA: TGCAGTGCCCTAAATCCCGGGACCCCTGAATATGGCTACACCTTC.

The table lists this clonotype with many counts. V gene TRBV29-1 combines with J gene TRBJ1-1, with no clear D. In germline, CDR1 is SQVTM, CDR2 ANQGSEA. The CDR3 length is 10 residues. Trimming left V 5 bases short and J 4 bases short, with 5 bases between. CDR3 bases: TGCAGCGTTTATGGCACTGAAGCTTTCTTT. Translation: CSVYGTEAFF.

Ten or more counts support this clonotype. The chain recombines TRBV6-6 with TRBJ2-1, with TRBD2 matching over 7 bases. J lost 8 bases, V lost 5 bases, and 9 bases had no gene match. CDR3 length equals 14 residues. Germline-derived CDR1 and CDR2 are MNHNY and SVGAGI (reference sequence). Here the CDR3 reads CASSVRVGGYEQFF. DNA of the CDR3: TGTGCCAGCAGTGTCCGGGTGGGGGGGTATGAGCAGTTCTTC.

The chain carries TRBV12-3 or TRBV12-4 and TRBJ1-6, with 7 positions matching TRBD1. The CDR3 spans 15 residues. The J segment lost 10 bases and the V segment lost 0 bases, leaving 6 bases of the junction unmatched. CDR3 sequence: CASSLAGDSGSPLHF. The CDR3 DNA is TGTGCCAGCAGTTTAGCGGGGGACAGTGGCTCACCCCTCCACTTT.

The sample holds many counts of this clonotype. This sequence joins TRBV20-1 and TRBJ2-3; the match to TRBD2 covers 8 bases. The V gene end was trimmed by 0 bases and the J gene end by 4 bases; junction bases not matched to a gene: 6. This CDR3 is built from 15 residues. The V gene's germline CDR1 is DFQATT and CDR2 SNEGSKA (reference sequence). The CDR3 loop reads CSARDPGGGPDTQYF. The CDR3 DNA follows: TGCAGTGCTAGAGATCCCGGGGGGGGCCCAGATACGCAGTATTTT.

In this sample, this clonotype turned up many times. CDR3 in DNA: TGTGCCAGTACGGACAGGGTCAATGAGCAGTTCTTC. Its translation: CASTDRVNEQFF. The chain uses TRBV19 and TRBJ2-1, with TRBD1 matching 8 bases. With 7 bases clipped from V and 6 bases from J, the junction kept 2 bases outside the gene matches. CDR1 and CDR2 (germline): LNHDA, SQIVND (reference sequence). This CDR3 is 12 amino acids long.

A note on this clonotype: Just one base apart from a much larger clone, this may be a read error. In this CDR3 the conserved last residue, phenylalanine or tryptophan, is missing, so a read error is likely. CDR3: CSARDSRLEFGEQFS. The CDR3 DNA sequence: TGCAGTGCTAGAGATAGTAGACTAGAGTTCGGTGAGCAGTTCTCC. The rearrangement joins TRBV20-1 to TRBJ2-1, with a weak D call TRBD2 (6 bases). This CDR3 spans 15 amino acids. Germline assignment: CDR1 DFQATT and CDR2 SNEGSKA (reference sequence). V lost 0 bases to trimming and J lost 9 bases, with 18 bases between them.